The source of this TCR beta chain is a study of blood T cell repertoires in COVID-19 (dated by TCRdb to 2020 to 2022). Looking at the study overall: Samples covering the acute and convalescent phases of COVID-19 were provided by collaborators in the United States, Italy and Spain. The repertoires were released in a freely available public database intended as a resource for research on the immune response to SARS-CoV-2. A de-identified subject ID, COVID-19 status, age in years and sex were almost always included in the sample metadata. The samples were drawn from the first 160 participants of the ongoing ImmuneRACE study and from some 1,300 subjects provided by 6 global collaborators. HLA class I and class II types, where available, came from metadata supplied by the sample provider rather than from assay-based typing. The dataset comprised deeply sampled blood TCRbeta repertoires from subjects exposed to, actively infected with, or recovered from COVID-19. The prospective study material was composed of cDNA or gDNA derived from T cells, B-cell-depleted T cells, or PBMCs. Study-level results and caveats: The amount of clinical and demographic metadata varied by source and participant and was provided uncurated.

The germline ends are 12 bases apart after V is trimmed by 5 bases and J by 8 bases. The CDR3 contains 12 residues, cysteine and phenylalanine counted. CDR3 DNA is the only sequence kept; it has 36 bases, read in frame from the first base. Based on the germline V gene, the CDR1 and CDR2 sequences are SNHLY and FYNNEI. Participants in the prospective study were enrolled through a virtual design, were aged 18 to 89 years, and lived in 24 United States geographic areas. In the prospective study, cohorts were assigned on the basis of participant-reported clinical history obtained from a screening survey and a study questionnaire. Recovered participants in ImmuneRACE Cohort 3 were defined by two consecutive negative NP/OP PCR tests, clearance by a healthcare professional, or resolution of symptoms. In the prospective study, whole blood, serum and a nasopharyngeal or oropharyngeal swab were collected from each participant by mobile phlebotomists. Prospective study participants could optionally give additional blood draws and questionnaires over a 2-month period. Before DNA extraction, blood samples from the prospective study were shipped at room temperature or frozen.

TCRbeta CDR3 regions were amplified from genomic DNA using the immunoSEQ Assay, a bias-controlled multiplex PCR. Per the source publication's procedure: Within the assay, amplification of reference gene primers was used to estimate how many nucleated cells each sample contained. To quantify the absolute abundance of each unique TCRbeta CDR3 rearrangement, sequence reads were collapsed and filtered. For each sample, productive Simpson clonality was calculated by taking the square root of Simpson's diversity index across productive rearrangements. The clones in this table, taken by TCRdb from immuneACCESS, are in-frame only. Not every clone is retained; where verified, under half of the shortfall comes from an unresolved V gene, and the cause of the rest is unknown. The D gene and trimming were derived from the DNA, and the V and J assignments and clone size from that table. Present in this sample are some 320,000 clones, 90% of which were seen just once. The ten biggest clones cover 2% to 3% of the sample.

Details on this clone: Its recognized antigen is unknown. No much larger clone exists at a distance of one base, and base qualities are not known.

This sequence was found in a man aged 55 to 69 who had recovered from COVID-19. The rearrangement combines TRBV2 with TRBJ1-1, with a weak D call of TRBD1 (6 bases match). Material for sequencing was PBMCs or T cells enriched from blood (not recorded which). The DNA sequence reads TGTGCCAGCAGTCGCCGGGACAACGAAGCTTTCTTT. Translated, it gives CASSRRDNEAFF.